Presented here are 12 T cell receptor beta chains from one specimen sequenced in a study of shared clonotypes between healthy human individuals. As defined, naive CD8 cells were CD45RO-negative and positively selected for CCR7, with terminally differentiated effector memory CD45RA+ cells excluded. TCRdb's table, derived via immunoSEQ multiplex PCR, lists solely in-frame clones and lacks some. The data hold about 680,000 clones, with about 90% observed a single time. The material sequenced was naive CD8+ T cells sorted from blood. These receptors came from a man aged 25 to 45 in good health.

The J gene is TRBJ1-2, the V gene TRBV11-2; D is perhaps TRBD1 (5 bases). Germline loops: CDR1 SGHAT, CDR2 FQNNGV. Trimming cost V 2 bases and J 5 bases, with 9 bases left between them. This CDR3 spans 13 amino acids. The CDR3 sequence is CASSLPQDYGYTF. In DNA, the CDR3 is TGTGCCAGCAGCTTACCACAGGATTATGGCTACACCTTC. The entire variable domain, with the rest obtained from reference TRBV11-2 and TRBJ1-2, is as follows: EAGVAQSPRYKIIEKRQSVAFWCNPISGHATLYWYQQILGQGPKLLIQFQNNGVVDDSQLPKDRFSAERLKGVDSTLKIQPAKLEDSAVYLCASSLPQDYGYTFGSGTRLTVV.

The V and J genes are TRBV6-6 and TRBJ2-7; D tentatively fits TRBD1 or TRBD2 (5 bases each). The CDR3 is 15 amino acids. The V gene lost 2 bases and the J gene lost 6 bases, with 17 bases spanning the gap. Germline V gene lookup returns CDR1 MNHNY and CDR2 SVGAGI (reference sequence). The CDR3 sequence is CASSYNRDDGLEQYF. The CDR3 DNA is TGTGCCAGCAGTTACAATCGGGACGACGGCCTCGAGCAGTACTTC.

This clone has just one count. The CDR3 is CAISHSGTQYF. The CDR3 nucleotides are TGTGCCATCAGTCACTCGGGGACCCAGTACTTC. The V and J genes are TRBV10-3 and TRBJ2-5; D uncertain. Trimming cost V 5 bases and J 7 bases, with 8 bases left between them. Germline loops: CDR1 ENHRY, CDR2 SYGVKD. The CDR3 has 11 residues.

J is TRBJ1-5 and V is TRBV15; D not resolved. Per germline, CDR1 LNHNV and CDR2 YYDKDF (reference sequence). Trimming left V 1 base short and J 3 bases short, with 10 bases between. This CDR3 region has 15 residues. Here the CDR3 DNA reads TGTGCCACCAGCAGAGGGTTCGTCAACAATCAGCCCCAGCATTTT. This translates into CATSRGFVNNQPQHF. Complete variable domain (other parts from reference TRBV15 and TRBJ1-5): DAMVIQNPRYQVTQFGKPVTLSCSQTLNHNVMYWYQQKSSQAPKLLFHYYDKDFNNEADTPDNFQSRRPNTSFCFLDIRSPGLGDTAMYLCATSRGFVNNQPQHFGDGTRLSIL.

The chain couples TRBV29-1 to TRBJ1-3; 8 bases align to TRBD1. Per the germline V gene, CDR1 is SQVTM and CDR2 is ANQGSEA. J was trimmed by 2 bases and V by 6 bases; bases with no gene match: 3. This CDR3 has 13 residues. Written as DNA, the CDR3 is TGCAGCGTGGAGGACAGGGCTGGAAACACCATATATTTT. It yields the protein CSVEDRAGNTIYF.

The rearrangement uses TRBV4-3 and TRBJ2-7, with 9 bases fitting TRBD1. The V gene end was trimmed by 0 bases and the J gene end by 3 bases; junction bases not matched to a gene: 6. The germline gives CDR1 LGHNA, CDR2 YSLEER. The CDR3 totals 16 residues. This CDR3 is CASSQDRGTGYYEQYF. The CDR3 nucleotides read TGCGCCAGCAGCCAAGATAGAGGGACAGGGTACTACGAGCAGTACTTC.

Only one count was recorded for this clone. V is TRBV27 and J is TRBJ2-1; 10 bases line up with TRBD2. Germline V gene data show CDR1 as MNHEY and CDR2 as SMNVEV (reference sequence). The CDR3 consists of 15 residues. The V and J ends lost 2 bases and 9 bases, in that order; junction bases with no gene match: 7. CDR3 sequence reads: CASSLALLAGAEQFF. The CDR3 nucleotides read TGTGCCAGCAGTTTAGCCCTTCTAGCGGGAGCTGAGCAGTTCTTC.

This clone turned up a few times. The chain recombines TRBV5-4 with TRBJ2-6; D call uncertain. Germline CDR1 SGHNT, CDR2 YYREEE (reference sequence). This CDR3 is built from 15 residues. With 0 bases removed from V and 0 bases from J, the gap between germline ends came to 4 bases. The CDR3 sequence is CASSLEGSGANVLTF. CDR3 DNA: TGTGCCAGCAGCTTGGAGGGCTCTGGGGCCAACGTCCTGACTTTC. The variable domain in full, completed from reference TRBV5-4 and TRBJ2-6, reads ETGVTQSPTHLIKTRGQQVTLRCSSQSGHNTVSWYQQALGQGPQFIFQYYREEENGRGNFPPRFSGLQFPNYSSELNVNALELDDSALYLCASSLEGSGANVLTFGAGSRLTVL.

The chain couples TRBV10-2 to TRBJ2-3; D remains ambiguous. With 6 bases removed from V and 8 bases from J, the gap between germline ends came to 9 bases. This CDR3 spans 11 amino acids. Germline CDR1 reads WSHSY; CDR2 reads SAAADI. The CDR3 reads CASSSPGTQYF. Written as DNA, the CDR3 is TGCGCCAGCAGCAGCCCCGGTACGCAGTATTTT.

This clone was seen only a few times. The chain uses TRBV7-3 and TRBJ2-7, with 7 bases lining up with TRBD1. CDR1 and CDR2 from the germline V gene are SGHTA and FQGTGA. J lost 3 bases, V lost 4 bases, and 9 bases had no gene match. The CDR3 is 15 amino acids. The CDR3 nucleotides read TGTGCCAGCAGCTCCCACCGGGACAGCCACTACGAGCAGTACTTC. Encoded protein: CASSSHRDSHYEQYF. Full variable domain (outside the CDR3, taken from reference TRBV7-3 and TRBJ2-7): GAGVSQTPSNKVTEKGKYVELRCDPISGHTALYWYRQSLGQGPEFLIYFQGTGAADDSGLPNDRFFAVRPEGSVSTLKIQRTERGDSAVYLCASSSHRDSHYEQYFGPGTRLTVT.

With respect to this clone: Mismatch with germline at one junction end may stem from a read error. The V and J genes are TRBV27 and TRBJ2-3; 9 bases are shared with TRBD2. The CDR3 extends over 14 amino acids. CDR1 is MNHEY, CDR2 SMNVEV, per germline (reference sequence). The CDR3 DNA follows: TGTGCCAGTAGTTTAGCGGGAGATGGAAATACGCAGTATTTT. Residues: CASSLAGDGNTQYF.

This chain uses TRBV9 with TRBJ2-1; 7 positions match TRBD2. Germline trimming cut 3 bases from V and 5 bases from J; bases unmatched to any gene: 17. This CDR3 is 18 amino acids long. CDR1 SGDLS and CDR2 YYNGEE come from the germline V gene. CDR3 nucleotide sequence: TGTGCCAGCAGCGGGAGGCTAGCGGAGGAAGAAGACCACAATGAGCAGTTCTTC. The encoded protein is CASSGRLAEEEDHNEQFF. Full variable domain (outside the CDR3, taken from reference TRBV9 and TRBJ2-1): DSGVTQTPKHLITATGQRVTLRCSPRSGDLSVYWYQQSLDQGLQFLIQYYNGEERAKGNILERFSAQQFPDLHSELNLSSLELGDSALYFCASSGRLAEEEDHNEQFFGPGTRLTVL.